The next 31 T cell receptor beta chains were all read from a single sample in a study of T cell responses to AZD1222 COVID-19 vaccine (dated by TCRdb to the early 2020s). The sample's time point label, decoded: baseline before first vaccination. Receptor amplification or capture employed the immunoSEQ multiplex PCR assay. TCRdb's version of the immuneACCESS table is confined to in-frame rearrangements and falls short of the full clone set. An unresolved V gene accounts for under half of the shortfall where checked; the remainder is of unknown origin. A total of tens of thousands of clones appear in this sample, 90% of them only once. Approximately 3% of the sample goes to the ten largest clones. The material sequenced was peripheral blood, taken on day 0 of AZD1222 vaccination. The receptors stem from an adult in good health.

The chain uses TRBV6-5 and TRBJ2-7, with a tentative D call TRBD1 (7 bases). Germline lookup yields CDR1 MNHEY and CDR2 SVGAGI. The CDR3 has 14 residues. V lost 6 bases to trimming and J lost 7 bases, with 19 bases between them. The CDR3 reads CASRPEQGRGEQYF. CDR3 nucleotides: TGTGCCAGCAGACCCGAACAGGGGCGGGGTGAGCAGTACTTC.

The chain joins TRBV9 to TRBJ2-1; 7 positions match TRBD1. CDR3 length: 15 residues. Germline lookup yields CDR1 SGDLS and CDR2 YYNGEE. The junction had 4 bases not matched to a gene; V was cut back by 4 bases and J by 0 bases. CDR3 sequence (DNA): TGTGCCAGCAGCCCGGACAGGAGCTCCTACAATGAGCAGTTCTTC. Amino acids: CASSPDRSSYNEQFF.

V and J are TRBV12-3 or TRBV12-4 and TRBJ1-1; no reliable D call. Trimming took off 2 bases at V and 11 bases at J, with 6 bases between the two ends. This CDR3 is built from 10 residues. CDR3 bases: TGTGCCAGCAGTTTAAGCCGGGCTTTCTTT. Translated, it gives CASSLSRAFF.

V usage is TRBV19 and J usage is TRBJ1-5; unclear D gene. V was shortened by 7 bases and J by 2 bases, with 9 bases between the two germline ends. The CDR3 has 13 residues. Germline V gives CDR1 LNHDA, CDR2 SQIVND (reference sequence). DNA of the CDR3: TGTGCCAGTAAGCTCCCAGGCAATCAGCCCCAGCATTTT. Its protein is CASKLPGNQPQHF.

This rearrangement joins TRBV6-4 to TRBJ1-4; D not certain. Germline values: CDR1 MRHNA, CDR2 SNTAGT. CDR3 length: 13 residues. Trimming removed 2 bases from V and 5 bases from J, with 6 bases in between. CDR3 amino acids: CASSDAPNEKLFF. The DNA for the CDR3 is TGTGCCAGCAGTGACGCCCCGAATGAAAAACTGTTTTTT.

The CDR3, as DNA: TGTGCCAGCAGCTCCCGAAGGTACCAAGAGACCCAGTACTTC. Translation gives CASSSRRYQETQYF. This chain connects TRBV7-8 to TRBJ2-5; D gene ambiguous. The CDR3 loop spans 14 amino acids. The V gene lost 4 bases and the J gene lost 0 bases, with 9 bases spanning the gap. CDR1 is SGHVS and CDR2 is FQNEAQ in the germline V gene.

The gene calls are TRBV3-1 (or the pseudogene TRBV3-2) and TRBJ1-1; 11 bases fit TRBD1. J lost 4 bases, V lost 4 bases, and 11 bases had no gene match. Germline-derived CDR1 and CDR2 are LGHDT and YNNKEL (reference sequence). This CDR3 is 17 amino acids long. The CDR3 DNA reads as TGTGCCAGCAGCCTGGGACAGGGGGTCGGGTTGGGCACTGAAGCTTTCTTT. Protein: CASSLGQGVGLGTEAFF.

The J gene is TRBJ1-2, the V gene TRBV3-1 (or the pseudogene TRBV3-2); no clear D gene. The CDR3 is 16 residues long. V was pared by 0 bases and J by 0 bases, with 11 bases between. The germline gives CDR1 LGHDT, CDR2 YNNKEL (reference sequence). The CDR3 is CASSQDQRQANYGYTF. CDR3 bases: TGTGCCAGCAGCCAAGATCAGAGGCAAGCTAACTATGGCTACACCTTC.

The V gene is TRBV5-1, the J gene TRBJ2-7; D may correspond to TRBD1 or TRBD2 (7 bases each). The V gene lost 2 bases and the J gene lost 6 bases, with 24 bases spanning the gap. Germline CDR1 SGHRS, CDR2 YFSETQ. CDR3 length: 17 amino acids. CDR3 nucleotide sequence: TGCGCCAGCAGCTTAGCAGAGCGGCCCAGGGGGGGATCCGAGCAGTACTTC. Translated: CASSLAERPRGGSEQYF.

The chain couples TRBV20-1 to TRBJ2-1; 15 bases match TRBD2. Trimming took 5 bases from V and 8 from J; bases not matched to a gene: 7. CDR3 length: 15 amino acids. Looked up from germline, CDR1 is DFQATT and CDR2 is SNEGSKA (reference sequence). CDR3: CSARGTSGRLDEQFF. In nucleotides, the CDR3 is TGCAGTGCTCGTGGGACTAGCGGGAGGCTCGATGAGCAGTTCTTC.

The chain has TRBV7-2 and TRBJ2-7; D gene uncertain. The V gene lost 5 bases and the J gene lost 1 base, with 12 bases spanning the gap. Looked up from germline, CDR1 is SGHTA and CDR2 is FQGNSA. The CDR3 covers 14 residues. As DNA, the CDR3 is TGTGCCAGCAGCCGCGGTTTAAGATCCTACGAGCAGTACTTC. This gives the protein CASSRGLRSYEQYF.

V and J are TRBV6-6 and TRBJ2-7; no reliable D call. CDR3 size: 12 residues. Trimming took 7 bases from V and 0 from J, leaving 7 bases between them. Germline-derived CDR1 and CDR2 are MNHNY and SVGAGI (reference sequence). The CDR3 DNA reads as TGTGCCAGCAACACTCCCTCCTACGAGCAGTACTTC. It specifies CASNTPSYEQYF.

The chain has TRBV11-2 and TRBJ2-7; D might be TRBD1 or TRBD2, each matching 5 bases. CDR3 size: 13 residues. Trimming left V 6 bases short and J 3 bases short, with 12 bases between. Germline V gene sequence: CDR1 SGHAT, CDR2 FQNNGV. The CDR3, as DNA: TGTGCCAGCAGTCAGGGACGGATCTACGAGCAGTACTTC. Protein: CASSQGRIYEQYF.

This sequence joins TRBV19 and TRBJ2-7, with 9 bases matching TRBD2. The CDR3 is 14 residues long. V was pared by 4 bases and J by 4 bases, with 5 bases of the junction left unmatched. Germline loops: CDR1 LNHDA, CDR2 SQIVND (reference sequence). The chain's CDR3 is CASSTGTSRYEQYF. CDR3 coding DNA: TGTGCCAGTAGTACCGGGACTAGCAGATACGAGCAGTACTTC.

This clone was seen only a few times. The chain uses TRBV7-3 and TRBJ2-1; TRBD2 matches 8 bases. The germline gives CDR1 SGHTA, CDR2 FQGTGA. Trimming took 1 base from V and 6 from J; bases not matched to a gene: 8. This CDR3 comprises 16 residues. The CDR3 spells CASSLSLREGFNEQFF. The CDR3 nucleotides are TGTGCCAGCAGCTTAAGCCTCCGGGAGGGGTTCAATGAGCAGTTCTTC.

The V gene is TRBV6-4, the J gene TRBJ1-5, with D hard to call. The V gene lost 4 bases and the J gene lost 4 bases, with 8 bases spanning the gap. Germline V CDR1 and CDR2: MRHNA, SNTAGT. The CDR3 length is 13 residues. The CDR3, as DNA: TGTGCCAGCAGTGTGGGCCTGAATCAGCCCCAGCATTTT. Amino acid sequence: CASSVGLNQPQHF.

This rearrangement joins TRBV4-1 to TRBJ2-7, with unresolved D. CDR1 and CDR2 (germline): MGHRA, YSYEKL. This CDR3 has 13 amino acids. V lost 3 bases and J lost 4, with 10 bases in between. Here the CDR3 reads CASSQIEEYEQYF. The DNA for the CDR3 is TGCGCCAGCAGCCAGATAGAGGAGTACGAGCAGTACTTC.

This clone appeared once. The V and J genes are TRBV19 and TRBJ1-1; D is unclear. Deletions cut 8 bases from V and 1 base from J, with 14 bases between. The CDR3 is 14 residues long. Germline V CDR1 and CDR2: LNHDA, SQIVND (reference sequence). In DNA, the CDR3 is TGTGCCAGTGGGTATCATATTCCGAACACTGAAGCTTTCTTT. It codes for CASGYHIPNTEAFF.

The rearrangement uses TRBV6-5 and TRBJ1-1; D is ambiguous. The germline CDR1 and CDR2 sequences are MNHEY and SVGAGI. This CDR3 has 16 residues. V shed 0 bases and J shed 0 bases, with 11 bases lying between them. Here the CDR3 reads CASSYSKVRMNTEAFF. DNA of the CDR3: TGTGCCAGCAGTTACTCTAAGGTCCGGATGAACACTGAAGCTTTCTTT.

This clone has just a few counts. As DNA, the CDR3 is TGTGCCAGCAGCGAGGGACAGCATTACAATGAGCAGTTCTTC. Translating it yields CASSEGQHYNEQFF. The V call is TRBV9, the J call TRBJ2-1, with TRBD1 identical over 7 bases. The germline gives CDR1 SGDLS, CDR2 YYNGEE. Losses at the gene ends were 3 bases for V and 4 bases for J; bases not matched to a gene: 4. CDR3 length: 14 residues.

The chain joins TRBV16 to TRBJ2-1; 7 bases are shared with TRBD1. After removal of 4 bases from V and 3 bases from J, the junction contained 0 bases not matched to a gene. This CDR3 comprises 13 residues. Per germline, CDR1 KGHSY and CDR2 FQNENV. The CDR3 DNA reads TGTGCCAGCAGCCGGGACAGCTACAATGAGCAGTTCTTC. Encoded protein: CASSRDSYNEQFF. The variable domain in full, with the rest retrieved from reference TRBV16 and TRBJ2-1, is GEEVAQTPKHLVRGEGQKAKLYCAPIKGHSYVFWYQQVLKNEFKFLISFQNENVFDETGMPKERFSAKCLPNSPCSLEIQATKLEDSAVYFCASSRDSYNEQFFGPGTRLTVL.

This clone was seen more than once but under ten times. This chain joins TRBV2 and TRBJ2-7; a weak D match, TRBD1 (6 bases). From germline, CDR1 is SNHLY and CDR2 FYNNEI. The CDR3 is made up of 17 amino acids. Trimming cost V 6 bases and J 5 bases, with 26 bases left between them. This chain's CDR3 is CASRSRGPNSRGHEQYF. The CDR3 DNA reads as TGTGCCAGCAGATCAAGGGGCCCAAATAGCAGGGGCCACGAGCAGTACTTC.

V gene TRBV19 combines with J gene TRBJ2-1; 13 bases are a match to TRBD2. Germline CDR1 reads LNHDA; CDR2 reads SQIVND (reference sequence). Trimming at V came to 5 bases and at J to 4 bases, leaving 8 bases not matched to a gene. The CDR3 is made up of 17 amino acids. CDR3 residues: CASSPKTSGGTYNEQFF. The CDR3 bases are TGTGCCAGTAGTCCCAAGACTAGCGGGGGGACATACAATGAGCAGTTCTTC. The full variable domain, its missing parts supplied by reference TRBV19 and TRBJ2-1, is DGGITQSPKYLFRKEGQNVTLSCEQNLNHDAMYWYRQDPGQGLRLIYYSQIVNDFQKGDIAEGYSVSREKKESFPLTVTSAQKNPTAFYLCASSPKTSGGTYNEQFFGPGTRLTVL.

The chain combines TRBV27 with TRBJ2-5, with no clear D. The CDR3 spans 15 residues. Trimming shortened V by 5 bases and J by 5 bases, and 18 bases separated the two germline ends. Looked up from germline, CDR1 is MNHEY and CDR2 is SMNVEV (reference sequence). CDR3 region: CASSPIDGTTETQYF. CDR3 DNA: TGTGCCAGCAGTCCCATCGACGGAACGACGGAGACCCAGTACTTC.

The chain recombines TRBV7-3 with TRBJ1-1; D ambiguous. There are 13 residues in the CDR3. Trimming took off 5 bases at V and 4 bases at J, with 11 bases between the two ends. CDR1 is SGHTA and CDR2 is FQGTGA in the germline V gene. CDR3 DNA sequence: TGTGCCAGCAGCCTCACCCCGGCCACTGAAGCTTTCTTT. It translates to CASSLTPATEAFF.

The CDR3 nucleotides read TGTGCCAGCAGCTTATTTGGGGCGGCAGATACGCAGTATTTT. Translation: CASSLFGAADTQYF. The V and J genes are TRBV13 and TRBJ2-3, with a weak D call TRBD1 (5 bases). The V and J ends lost 2 bases and 4 bases respectively, with 10 bases between them. The CDR3 has 14 amino acids. Germline CDR1 and CDR2: PRHDT and FYEKMQ (reference sequence).

The CDR3 here is CASSLEQDREMVAGYTF. DNA for the CDR3: TGTGCCAGCAGCTTGGAGCAGGACAGGGAGATGGTTGCAGGCTACACCTTC. The chain uses TRBV5-5 and TRBJ1-2; 8 nucleotides line up with TRBD1. Trimming removed 0 bases from V and 8 bases from J; junction bases left unmatched: 15. Germline assignment: CDR1 SGHKS and CDR2 YYEKEE (reference sequence). This CDR3 contains 17 residues.

DNA for the CDR3: TGTGCCAGCAGCTTCTCCGGACAGCGAACCTACGAGCAGTACTTC. Encoded protein: CASSFSGQRTYEQYF. The chain joins TRBV7-8 to TRBJ2-7; a weak D match, TRBD1 (6 bases). CDR1 is SGHVS, CDR2 FQNEAQ, per germline. The CDR3 is 15 amino acids. V was pared by 3 bases and J by 2 bases, with 14 bases between.

This clone was detected only once. V and J are TRBV3-1 (or the pseudogene TRBV3-2) and TRBJ1-2, with D maybe TRBD1 (5 bases). Trimming cost V 2 bases and J 5 bases, with 21 bases left between them. The CDR3 is 17 residues long. The germline CDR1 and CDR2 sequences are LGHDT and YNNKEL (reference sequence). CDR3 DNA sequence: TGTGCCAGCAGCCAACCCTGGGACGTTCCGGGGGATTATGGCTACACCTTC. Its protein product is CASSQPWDVPGDYGYTF.

In its sample, this clone was seen once. The junction and the germline gene differ at one end; a read error may be behind it. V and J are TRBV9 and TRBJ2-3; D is perhaps TRBD2 (5 bases). Per the germline V gene, CDR1 is SGDLS and CDR2 is YYNGEE. This CDR3 spans 14 amino acids. The CDR3: CASSLSVMGDTQYF. The CDR3 nucleotides read TGTGCCAGCAGCCTCTCTGTTATGGGAGATACACAGTATTTT.

V gene TRBV28 combines with J gene TRBJ1-4, with 7 positions matching TRBD1. Germline assignment: CDR1 MDHEN and CDR2 SYDVKM. This CDR3 has 14 amino acids. V was clipped by 7 bases and J by 0 bases; unmatched bases: 2. The DNA for the CDR3 is TGTGCCAGCAACAGGGGAGCAACTAATGAAAAACTGTTTTTT. This translates into CASNRGATNEKLFF.